Reported below is one T cell receptor (beta chain). The antigen is undetermined. Between the trimmed V and J ends, which lost 1 base and 3 bases, there was a span of 18 bases. This CDR3 has 17 amino acids. CDR1 and CDR2 (germline): SEHNR, FQNEAQ (reference sequence). The method was immunoSEQ multiplex PCR; TCRdb's version includes in-frame clones alone and lacks a portion of them. The table includes about 150,000 clones, just over 90% detected once. The data belong to a study of T cell responses to AZD1222 COVID-19 vaccine. Study results and caveats: Baseline testing showed seropositivity in only a handful of AZD1222 recipients. After two AZD1222 doses, spike-specific TCR breadth and depth rose versus day 0.

V gene TRBV7-9 combines with J gene TRBJ1-2, with D possibly TRBD1 on 6 matching bases. Material: peripheral blood, obtained on day 0 of AZD1222 vaccination. This clonotype was sampled from an adult in good health. CDR3 amino acids: CASSLVLIQGEDYGYTF. The CDR3 region has the DNA TGTGCCAGCAGCTTAGTACTAATACAGGGCGAAGACTATGGCTACACCTTC.